The following is a T cell receptor (beta chain) sequence with its context. The antigen is undetermined. This sample is drawn from a study of cytomegalovirus exposure and HLA in healthy donors. Points from the study as a whole: The authors enumerated around 150 TCR beta chains as linked to cytomegalovirus. Most TCR sequences were rare, but some public TCRs occurred in many donors.

60 Vbeta and 13 Jbeta primers were used in PCR. The assay was immunoSEQ multiplex PCR, and TCRdb's table has in-frame clones only and misses some. Its table records 150,000 to 200,000 clones. There were likely unrecorded immune exposures, though donors were nominally healthy when sampled. The CDR3 spans 16 residues. Unmatched junction bases numbered 8, after V lost 1 base and J lost 4 bases. Germline V gene data show CDR1 as MGHDK and CDR2 as SYGVNS. The chain uses TRBV25-1 and TRBJ2-3, with TRBD2 identical over 7 bases. The receptor was isolated from a woman between 55 and 75 years old in good health and CMV-seronegative. The sequenced sample was PBMCs. The CDR3 DNA sequence: TGTGCCAGCAGTGAATTGCTCGCGGGAGTAGCAGATACGCAGTATTTT. Translating it yields CASSELLAGVADTQYF.